This TCR beta chain appears in the sequencing data of a study of a mutant IDH1 vaccine in newly diagnosed glioma. Study context: Previous care, which was radiotherapy, temozolomide, or both, most often involved both.

The repertoire was sequenced with immunoSEQ multiplex PCR; TCRdb's copy has only in-frame clones and lacks some. Found here are around 84,000 clones, about 81% of them singletons; the top ten hold 4% to 5.5%. The CDR3 runs to 19 residues. After removal of 6 bases from V and 0 bases from J, the junction contained 10 bases not matched to a gene. Germline values: CDR1 MDHEN, CDR2 SYDVKM. Time point in this sample: week 47, end of study. In every dose of vaccine, 300 ug of mutant IDH1 20-mer peptide was given alongside topical imiquimod. Patients received eight vaccinations in weeks 1, 3, 5, 7, 11, 15, 19, 23. Every donor had a new WHO grade 3 or 4 astrocytoma that was IDH1-mutant, with loss of nuclear ATRX. As to this clone: Its antigen is not known.

The V and J genes are TRBV28 and TRBJ2-3, with 15 bases matching TRBD2. This sequence was found in a man between 35 and 55 years old with glioma. This material consisted of PBMCs, taken from a glioma patient whose treatment included an IDH1 peptide vaccine. The CDR3 loop is CASSDSGLAGGPSTDTQYF. The CDR3 nucleotides read TGTGCCAGCAGCGATTCTGGACTAGCGGGAGGGCCTAGCACAGATACGCAGTATTTT.